This passage covers 3 T cell receptor beta chains from one sample sequenced in a study of vaccination and CD4 T cells after COVID-19. The antigens of these receptors remain unknown. Sequencing of cultured CD4+ T cell DNA used the Oncomine TCR Beta short-read assay. TCRdb passed the PCR reads through MiXCR, listing each CDR3 protein once. The repertoire holds 9,500 to 15,000 distinct CDR3 sequences, around half seen once, with 17% in the top ten. Treatment here: approximately nine-day PBMC culture with coronavirus spike peptide pools or control peptides (ViraFEST assay). The input for sequencing was cultured CD4+ T cells from blood, taken after SARS-CoV-2 vaccination. These receptors came from a human donor with COVID-19.

The genes are TRBV27 and TRBJ1-1; possibly TRBD1 for D (6 bases). Trimming cost V 5 bases and J 5 bases, with 21 bases left between them. The CDR3 contains 16 residues. In germline, CDR1 is MNHEY, CDR2 SMNVEV (reference sequence). The CDR3 coding sequence is TGTGCCAGCAGTCCGTGGGGGCGGGGGGGAGGAACTGAAGCTTTCTTT. Translation gives CASSPWGRGGGTEAFF.

This clonotype was detected once. The chain links TRBV11-1 to TRBJ2-2; D gene unclear. The CDR3 is 15 residues long. Trimming left V 1 base short and J 7 bases short, with 13 bases between. Looked up from germline, CDR1 is SGHAT and CDR2 is FQDESV (reference sequence). CDR3 DNA sequence: TGTGCCAGCAGCTTAGGGTTTGGTCCTGGCGGGGAGCTGTTTTTT. The encoded protein is CASSLGFGPGGELFF.

This sequence joins TRBV10-3 and TRBJ2-2; 7 bases are shared with TRBD2. Germline CDR1 reads ENHRY; CDR2 reads SYGVKD. J gave up 3 bases and V 11 bases, and 9 bases lay outside the gene matches. The CDR3 has 14 residues. The CDR3 region is CAVRWGRDTGELFF. The CDR3 DNA reads TGTGCCGTACGGTGGGGGAGGGACACCGGGGAGCTGTTTTTT.